Presented here are 29 T cell receptor beta chains from one specimen sequenced in a study of technical replicates of blood from a handful of donors. Produced via immunoSEQ multiplex PCR; TCRdb's table is partial and in-frame only. Of approximately 80,000 clones listed, approximately 89% are singletons. The specimen was T cells isolated from PBMCs. These receptors were taken from a human donor in good health.

The rearrangement joins TRBV7-3 to TRBJ1-1; D is unresolved. The CDR3 consists of 12 residues. V lost 1 base and J 4 bases, leaving 4 bases between the germline ends. The germline CDR1 and CDR2 sequences are SGHTA and FQGTGA. The CDR3 reads CASSLSGTEAFF. The CDR3 coding sequence is TGTGCCAGCAGCTTAAGCGGCACTGAAGCTTTCTTT.

The V call is TRBV25-1, the J call TRBJ2-1, with 8 bases fitting TRBD2. The trim removed 10 bases at V and 7 bases at J, leaving 9 bases unmatched. Germline V gene sequence: CDR1 MGHDK, CDR2 SYGVNS. This CDR3 has 13 residues. CDR3 DNA: TGTGCCACCGCCGGGGGGGAGGGGAATGAGCAGTTCTTC. Protein: CATAGGEGNEQFF.

J is TRBJ1-4 and V is TRBV6-6; maybe TRBD1 (5 bases). Trimming pared 0 bases from V and 5 bases from J, leaving 10 bases between. The CDR3 has 15 amino acids. Germline CDR1 MNHNY, CDR2 SVGAGI (reference sequence). The CDR3 DNA follows: TGTGCCAGCAGTTACTCCGGGGGGGGGAATGAAAAACTGTTTTTT. Translated: CASSYSGGGNEKLFF.

The genes are TRBV6-1 and TRBJ1-2; D remains unclear. V lost 7 bases and J 8 bases, leaving 11 bases between the germline ends. Per the germline V gene, CDR1 is MNHNS and CDR2 is SASEGT. This CDR3 is 11 amino acids long. In DNA, the CDR3 is TGTGCCAGCAATGACGTGGGCGGCTACACCTTC. It encodes CASNDVGGYTF.

The V and J genes are TRBV7-2 and TRBJ2-5; TRBD2 agrees at 9 bases. From germline, CDR1 is SGHTA and CDR2 FQGNSA. V lost 5 bases, J lost 5 bases, and 6 bases stayed unmatched. CDR3 length: 14 residues. CDR3 nucleotides: TGTGCCAGCAGCCTAATAGCGGGAGCGGAGACCCAGTACTTC. Protein sequence: CASSLIAGAETQYF.

The chain recombines TRBV19 with TRBJ2-7; a possible D gene is TRBD2 (5 bases). V lost 7 bases and J 5 bases, leaving 9 bases between the germline ends. This CDR3 has 11 residues. The germline V gene has CDR1 LNHDA and CDR2 SQIVND (reference sequence). CDR3 amino acids: CASIRGNEQYF. For the CDR3, the DNA is TGTGCCAGTATCAGAGGGAACGAGCAGTACTTC.

The chain is built from TRBV28 and TRBJ1-1; 7 nucleotides line up with TRBD1. CDR1 and CDR2 (germline): MDHEN, SYDVKM. This CDR3 is 12 amino acids long. V dropped 6 bases and J dropped 5; count of bases not matched to a gene: 3. The CDR3 bases are TGTGCCAGCAGAGTACAGGGGACTGAAGCTTTCTTT. It encodes CASRVQGTEAFF.

The chain has TRBV19 and TRBJ2-1; 7 nucleotides agree with TRBD1. Per germline, CDR1 LNHDA and CDR2 SQIVND (reference sequence). After removal of 5 bases from V and 5 bases from J, the junction contained 3 bases not matched to a gene. There are 13 residues in the CDR3. CDR3 amino acids: CASSRGQDNEQFF. CDR3 DNA: TGTGCCAGTAGTCGTGGACAGGACAATGAGCAGTTCTTC.

The V gene is TRBV28, the J gene TRBJ2-6; weak D call: TRBD2 (5 bases). The CDR3 sequence is 17 residues long. Germline loops: CDR1 MDHEN, CDR2 SYDVKM. V was trimmed by 3 bases and J by 1 base, leaving 13 bases between them. The CDR3 is CASSLERESSGANVLTF. CDR3 nucleotides: TGTGCCAGCAGTTTGGAAAGGGAGTCATCTGGGGCCAACGTCCTGACTTTC.

J is TRBJ1-1 and V is TRBV5-1; TRBD1 might be the D (5 bases). The CDR3 has 18 amino acids. Trimming removed 1 base at V and 7 bases at J, with 26 bases between. Germline CDR1 and CDR2: SGHRS and YFSETQ. For the CDR3, the DNA is TGCGCCAGCAGCTTGACGCCTAAATTTCAGGGAGGAGGTGATGAAGCTTTCTTT. Its translation is CASSLTPKFQGGGDEAFF.

The J gene is TRBJ2-3, the V gene TRBV7-6; 8 positions match TRBD1. V was pared by 4 bases and J by 3 bases, with 3 bases of the junction left unmatched. From germline, CDR1 is SGHVS and CDR2 FNYEAQ. This CDR3 comprises 14 residues. CDR3 loop: CASSSRQGTDTQYF. CDR3 DNA sequence: TGTGCCAGCAGCTCCCGACAGGGGACAGATACGCAGTATTTT.

V is TRBV6-4 and J is TRBJ1-5; D may be TRBD1 (5 bases). V was clipped by 10 bases and J by 6 bases, with 22 bases between them. From germline, CDR1 is MRHNA and CDR2 SNTAGT. The CDR3 covers 15 residues. CDR3 protein: CAKKGWQGGIQPQHF. The CDR3, as DNA: TGTGCCAAAAAGGGTTGGCAGGGAGGCATTCAGCCCCAGCATTTT.

The chain is built from TRBV6-5 and TRBJ2-7; D possibly corresponds to TRBD1 (6 bases). Trimming cost V 4 bases and J 0 bases, with 10 bases left between them. The germline gives CDR1 MNHEY, CDR2 SVGAGI. The CDR3 length is 14 residues. The CDR3 DNA sequence: TGTGCCAGCAGTTCTCCAGGGGACTCCTACGAGCAGTACTTC. This translates into CASSSPGDSYEQYF.

The chain is built from TRBV7-8 and TRBJ1-2; the D gene is possibly TRBD1 (6 bases). This CDR3 is built from 15 residues. V dropped 5 bases and J dropped 6 bases, with 19 bases sitting between them. Germline V gives CDR1 SGHVS, CDR2 FQNEAQ. The CDR3 nucleotides read TGTGCCAGCAGCGCCCGGACAGCACAAACCCATGGCTACACCTTC. This codes for CASSARTAQTHGYTF.

The rearrangement links TRBV19 to TRBJ2-5; 9 bases align to TRBD1. Germline lookup yields CDR1 LNHDA and CDR2 SQIVND (reference sequence). This CDR3 is built from 16 residues. The ends lost 3 bases at V and 0 bases at J; junction bases unmatched: 5. CDR3 nucleotides: TGTGCCAGTAGTATTATGGGACAGGGCTACCAAGAGACCCAGTACTTC. Its protein is CASSIMGQGYQETQYF.

The chain couples TRBV2 to TRBJ1-4; perhaps TRBD1 as D (6 bases). There are 15 residues in the CDR3. The germline V gene has CDR1 SNHLY and CDR2 FYNNEI. The V end lost 5 bases, the J end lost 7 bases, and 17 bases lay between the germline ends. The chain's CDR3 is CASSTPGGAGEKLFF. The CDR3 DNA follows: TGTGCCAGCAGTACCCCGGGGGGGGCGGGTGAAAAACTGTTTTTT.

The chain's CDR3 is CASSPGIGGEIQPQHF. The CDR3 DNA follows: TGTGCCAGCAGCCCTGGCATAGGGGGGGAGATTCAGCCCCAGCATTTT. The chain recombines TRBV21-1 with TRBJ1-5. TRBV21-1 is a documented pseudogene. There are 16 residues in the CDR3.

This clone was picked up a small number of times. The chain links TRBV7-3 to TRBJ2-1, with unresolved D. Trimming cost V 1 base and J 4 bases, with 5 bases left between them. Germline CDR1 SGHTA, CDR2 FQGTGA. This CDR3 is built from 13 residues. CDR3 coding DNA: TGTGCCAGCAGCTTAAATCTTTACAATGAGCAGTTCTTC. As protein: CASSLNLYNEQFF.

The genes are TRBV9 and TRBJ1-1, with 8 bases identical to TRBD1. The length of the CDR3 is 16 residues. Looked up from germline, CDR1 is SGDLS and CDR2 is YYNGEE. V lost 1 base, J lost 10 bases, and 15 bases stayed unmatched. The CDR3 DNA is TGTGCCAGCAGCGTAAACACCGGGACAGGAGTCCTAGGAGCTTTCTTT. The encoded protein is CASSVNTGTGVLGAFF.

V is TRBV10-3 and J is TRBJ1-3; possible D gene TRBD1, 6 bases. This CDR3 comprises 14 residues. CDR1 and CDR2 from the germline V gene are ENHRY and SYGVKD. The V gene lost 5 bases and the J gene lost 2 bases, with 10 bases spanning the gap. The CDR3: CAISFGGPGNTIYF. The CDR3 nucleotides read TGTGCCATCAGTTTCGGGGGGCCTGGAAACACCATATATTTT.

The gene calls are TRBV4-2 and TRBJ2-7; D is unresolved. This CDR3 is 12 amino acids long. Trimming cost V 1 base and J 2 bases, with 3 bases left between them. Germline V lookup: CDR1 LGHNA, CDR2 YNFKEQ. CDR3 bases: TGTGCCAGCAGCCAAGGAGCCTACGAGCAGTACTTC. As protein: CASSQGAYEQYF.

In its sample, this clone was seen once. The chain links TRBV15 to TRBJ2-7; D is unclear. CDR1 and CDR2 from the germline V gene are LNHNV and YYDKDF (reference sequence). The V end lost 1 base, the J end lost 6 bases, and 13 bases lay between the germline ends. CDR3 length equals 14 residues. The CDR3: CATSRVPLALEQYF. CDR3 in DNA: TGTGCCACCAGCAGAGTTCCCTTGGCCCTCGAGCAGTACTTC.

This chain uses TRBV7-9 with TRBJ2-2, with TRBD1 as a possible D gene (6 bases). V lost 7 bases and J 7 bases, leaving 16 bases between the germline ends. CDR1 SEHNR and CDR2 FQNEAQ come from the germline V gene (reference sequence). CDR3 length: 14 residues. Here the CDR3 reads CASTEGVGNGELFF. In DNA form, the CDR3 reads TGTGCCAGCACCGAGGGGGTAGGGAACGGGGAGCTGTTTTTT.

V and J are TRBV2 and TRBJ1-5, with D perhaps TRBD1 (6 bases). Germline values: CDR1 SNHLY, CDR2 FYNNEI. This CDR3 is built from 15 residues. Deletions cut 4 bases from V and 0 bases from J, with 10 bases between. CDR3 protein: CASSADSHSNQPQHF. For the CDR3, the DNA is TGTGCCAGCAGTGCGGACAGCCATAGCAATCAGCCCCAGCATTTT. The complete variable domain, with remaining parts taken from reference TRBV2 and TRBJ1-5, reads EPEVTQTPSHQVTQMGQEVILRCVPISNHLYFYWYRQILGQKVEFLVSFYNNEISEKSEIFDDQFSVERPDGSNFTLKIRSTKLEDSAMYFCASSADSHSNQPQHFGDGTRLSIL.

The V and J genes are TRBV5-1 and TRBJ2-3; 7 nucleotides align to TRBD2. In germline, CDR1 is SGHRS, CDR2 YFSETQ. Trimming cost V 5 bases and J 2 bases; bases outside gene matches: 8. The CDR3 has 15 amino acids. The CDR3 is CASRNSGSNTDTQYF. The CDR3 DNA reads as TGCGCCAGCAGGAATAGCGGGTCGAACACAGATACGCAGTATTTT.

The rearrangement uses TRBV9 and TRBJ2-3; TRBD1 matches 11 bases. V gave up 4 bases and J gave up 6 bases; unmatched junction bases: 7. The length of the CDR3 is 15 residues. Germline CDR1 is SGDLS and CDR2 is YYNGEE. CDR3 sequence (DNA): TGTGCCAGCAGCCCCCAGGGACAGGGGGTGGATACGCAGTATTTT. Translating gives CASSPQGQGVDTQYF.

J is TRBJ2-7 and V is TRBV28, with 11 bases fitting TRBD2. After removal of 5 bases from V and 2 bases from J, the junction contained 5 bases not matched to a gene. This CDR3 spans 15 amino acids. Germline CDR1 and CDR2: MDHEN and SYDVKM. For the CDR3, the DNA is TGTGCCAGCAGTGTCCTAGCGGGGGGAACCTACGAGCAGTACTTC. Translated: CASSVLAGGTYEQYF.

This chain links TRBV18 with TRBJ2-1; D call uncertain. Trimming shortened V by 5 bases and J by 5 bases, and 10 bases separated the two germline ends. The CDR3 runs 13 residues. Germline V gives CDR1 KGHSH, CDR2 LQKENI. Here the CDR3 DNA reads TGTGCCAGCTCAATTAATCAGAACAATGAGCAGTTCTTC. It encodes CASSINQNNEQFF.

V is TRBV11-3 and J is TRBJ2-3; D possibly corresponds to TRBD1 (5 bases). This CDR3 comprises 12 residues. V lost 6 bases to trimming and J lost 4 bases, with 8 bases between them. Per germline, CDR1 SGHNT and CDR2 YENEEA. CDR3 loop: CASRRGADTQYF. As DNA, the CDR3 is TGTGCCAGCAGAAGGGGCGCAGATACGCAGTATTTT.